This T cell receptor beta chain was obtained from a study of cytotoxic CD8 clonotypes in ibrutinib-treated CLL. Study at large: Enrolment comprised 11 relapsed/refractory and some 15 treatment-naive patients; roughly 18 were IGHV unmutated. Study conclusions and caveats: The times at which samples were taken varied between sustained-remission and progressing patients. Higher clonality was seen at ibrutinib response and a return toward baseline at progression.

Produced via immunoSEQ multiplex PCR; TCRdb's table is partial and in-frame only. The sample records some 350,000 clones, roughly 71% being singletons. A word on this clone: Its antigen is unknown.

Trimming removed 3 bases from V and 3 bases from J, with 8 bases in between. Per germline, CDR1 SGDLS and CDR2 YYNGEE. CDR3 length equals 13 residues. This receptor was taken from a human donor with chronic lymphocytic leukemia. V and J are TRBV9 and TRBJ2-3, with a possible D match to TRBD1 (5 bases). The specimen was PBMCs, collected after 36 months of ibrutinib treatment. The DNA for the CDR3 is TGTGCCAGCAGCGCCCCAGGGACAGATACGCAGTATTTT. Its translation: CASSAPGTDTQYF.